The clone carrying this T cell receptor beta chain was seen repeatedly, ten times or more. This sample is drawn from a study of regulatory T cells in long-lasting Graves disease. Indicated time point: newly diagnosed GD, antithyroid drugs for less than 3 months. From PBMCs, RNA was extracted and then used to make the TCR library. This CDR3 region has 16 residues. J was trimmed by 5 bases and V by 4 bases; bases with no gene match: 8. Germline V gene lookup returns CDR1 KGHDR and CDR2 SFDVKD. TCR beta libraries were built with iRepertoire HTBI primers and Arm-PCR of CDR3 regions. TCRdb reanalysed the multiplex PCR reads using MiXCR and keeps one entry per CDR3 protein. This sample yields a few hundred thousand distinct CDR3 sequences, of which roughly 14% are seen a single time; approximately 9.3% belongs to the top ten. The data were also submitted as part of a second study, on T cells in Graves' hyperthyroidism and ophthalmopathy. That paper notes: The study defined stable Graves' hyperthyroidism as no ophthalmopathy progression within 18 months. The hyperthyroidism was newly diagnosed and had lasted under 2 months; the patients were aged 18 to 65. Clinical symptoms, serum thyroxine and TRAb, thyroid ultrasound and orbital computed tomography together formed the diagnostic basis.

The source material was peripheral blood mononuclear cells (PBMCs), sampled at new diagnosis, from a patient treated with antithyroid drugs. The V gene is TRBV24-1, the J gene TRBJ2-1; 9 positions agree with TRBD1. The TCR sequence derives from a man aged 25 to 40 with Graves disease. CDR3: CATSESGTGRHNEQFF. The CDR3 nucleotides read TGTGCCACCAGTGAGTCCGGGACAGGGCGCCACAATGAGCAGTTCTTC.